Following are 23 T cell receptor beta chains from one sample sequenced in a study of blood T cell repertoires in COVID-19. Measured with immunoSEQ multiplex PCR; TCRdb has only the in-frame clones, and not every one. The profile covers a few hundred thousand clones, with roughly 86% appearing a single time and 9% to 15% taken by the ten largest. The sample taken for sequencing was peripheral blood. Source of these receptors: a man of 80 years or more with acute or convalescent COVID-19.

This clone came up once. The genes are TRBV3-1 (or the pseudogene TRBV3-2) and TRBJ2-1; possibly TRBD2 for D (6 bases). Trimming took 2 bases from V and 12 from J, leaving 23 bases between them. CDR1 and CDR2 from the germline V gene are LGHDT and YNNKEL (reference sequence). CDR3 length equals 16 residues. CDR3 in amino acids: CASSQPGPLEGIVQFF. The CDR3 bases are TGTGCCAGCAGCCAACCCGGACCGTTGGAGGGGATTGTGCAGTTCTTC.

The DNA of the CDR3 is TGTGCCAGCAGCTTGATACTAGAGAACACCGGGGAGCTGTTTTTT. Translated: CASSLILENTGELFF. This chain joins TRBV5-4 and TRBJ2-2, with D possibly TRBD2 on 5 matching bases. Trimming pared 1 base from V and 1 base from J, leaving 8 bases between. Looked up from germline, CDR1 is SGHNT and CDR2 is YYREEE (reference sequence). CDR3 size: 15 residues.

This clone was observed once. V usage is TRBV11-2 and J usage is TRBJ2-1; 7 bases align to TRBD2. Germline values: CDR1 SGHAT, CDR2 FQNNGV. V lost 0 bases and J lost 5; bases outside the gene matches: 4. The CDR3 loop spans 15 amino acids. CDR3 nucleotide sequence: TGTGCCAGCAGCTTAGAGGGAGGGCCCCACAATGAGCAGTTCTTC. Encoded protein: CASSLEGGPHNEQFF.

The rearrangement links TRBV2 to TRBJ2-7, with D perhaps TRBD2 (5 bases). Germline V gives CDR1 SNHLY, CDR2 FYNNEI. The CDR3 is 14 amino acids. Trimming pared 7 bases from V and 0 bases from J, leaving 13 bases between. CDR3 nucleotide sequence: TGTGCCAGCACCACGGGGTTTCCCTCCTACGAGCAGTACTTC. This gives the protein CASTTGFPSYEQYF.

The chain links TRBV7-9 to TRBJ2-1; TRBD1 agrees at 8 bases. J gave up 8 bases and V 1 base, and 10 bases lay outside the gene matches. The germline CDR1 and CDR2 sequences are SEHNR and FQNEAQ (reference sequence). The CDR3 loop spans 16 amino acids. CDR3: CASSLDLRQGSHEQFF. CDR3 DNA sequence: TGTGCCAGCAGCTTAGATCTGAGACAGGGGAGTCATGAGCAGTTCTTC.

This rearrangement joins TRBV6-4 to TRBJ2-1; TRBD1 matches at 7 bases. This CDR3 contains 14 residues. After removal of 5 bases from V and 14 bases from J, the junction contained 15 bases not matched to a gene. Germline CDR1 and CDR2: MRHNA and SNTAGT. The CDR3 region has the DNA TGTGCCAGCAGTTCAACAGGGGTGGGGGAAAAAAAGTTCTTC. It specifies CASSSTGVGEKKFF.

The chain combines TRBV9 with TRBJ1-4; possibly TRBD1 for D (5 bases). This CDR3 contains 15 residues. In germline, CDR1 is SGDLS, CDR2 YYNGEE. The ends were cut back, 0 bases at V and 8 bases at J, with 14 bases in the middle. As DNA, the CDR3 is TGTGCCAGCAGCGTAGGGGGACTAACGGGAGAAAAACTGTTTTTT. Translating gives CASSVGGLTGEKLFF. Full variable domain (outside the CDR3, taken from reference TRBV9 and TRBJ1-4): DSGVTQTPKHLITATGQRVTLRCSPRSGDLSVYWYQQSLDQGLQFLIQYYNGEERAKGNILERFSAQQFPDLHSELNLSSLELGDSALYFCASSVGGLTGEKLFFGSGTQLSVL.

The count of this clone is one. This sequence joins TRBV7-3 and TRBJ1-1; D gene uncertain. The germline gives CDR1 SGHTA, CDR2 FQGTGA. V shed 5 bases and J shed 5 bases, with 21 bases lying between them. This CDR3 is 16 amino acids long. CDR3: CASSTIPGSKMTEAFF. In DNA form, the CDR3 reads TGTGCCAGCAGCACCATCCCGGGTTCAAAAATGACTGAAGCTTTCTTT.

This clone has at least ten counts. The chain links TRBV5-4 to TRBJ1-6; D might be TRBD1 (5 bases). The V gene's germline CDR1 is SGHNT and CDR2 YYREEE (reference sequence). The V and J ends lost 5 bases and 5 bases respectively, with 14 bases between them. The CDR3 loop spans 15 amino acids. The CDR3 protein is CASSTWTLDNSPLHF. DNA for the CDR3: TGTGCCAGCAGTACGTGGACATTGGATAATTCACCCCTCCACTTT.

The V call is TRBV7-6, the J call TRBJ1-6, with 9 bases identical to TRBD1. V shed 3 bases and J 8 bases; nucleotides not matched to a gene: 5. The CDR3 contains 15 residues. Germline CDR1 reads SGHVS; CDR2 reads FNYEAQ. CDR3 DNA: TGTGCCAGCAGCTTGGAACAGGGGGCGCATTCACCCCTCCACTTT. It specifies CASSLEQGAHSPLHF.

The V call is TRBV5-1, the J call TRBJ1-1; no firm D call. Germline V gives CDR1 SGHRS, CDR2 YFSETQ. Between the trimmed V and J ends, which lost 4 bases and 1 base, there was a span of 11 bases. The CDR3 totals 14 residues. This chain's CDR3 is CASSPTPPNTEAFF. DNA for the CDR3: TGCGCCAGCAGCCCCACTCCACCGAACACTGAAGCTTTCTTT.

A few counts support this clone. CDR3 protein: CATSPGGDGYTF. CDR3 nucleotides: TGTGCCACCAGCCCGGGAGGGGATGGCTACACCTTC. The rearrangement joins TRBV15 to TRBJ1-2; weak D call: TRBD1 (5 bases). The germline CDR1 and CDR2 sequences are LNHNV and YYDKDF (reference sequence). This CDR3 comprises 12 residues. Deletions cut 5 bases from V and 6 bases from J, with 10 bases between. Combining the CDR3 with reference TRBV15 and TRBJ1-2 gives the whole variable domain DAMVIQNPRYQVTQFGKPVTLSCSQTLNHNVMYWYQQKSSQAPKLLFHYYDKDFNNEADTPDNFQSRRPNTSFCFLDIRSPGLGDTAMYLCATSPGGDGYTFGSGTRLTVV.

This rearrangement joins TRBV2 to TRBJ2-3, with TRBD1 identical over 7 bases. Germline assignment: CDR1 SNHLY and CDR2 FYNNEI. CDR3 length: 13 residues. The V gene end was trimmed by 6 bases and the J gene end by 7 bases; junction bases not matched to a gene: 7. The CDR3 region has the DNA TGTGCCAGCAGCCAAGGGGGCACGTATACGCAGTATTTT. Its protein product is CASSQGGTYTQYF.

The chain couples TRBV28 to TRBJ1-2; TRBD1 matches 8 bases. V dropped 6 bases and J dropped 4; count of bases not matched to a gene: 4. This CDR3 is 13 amino acids long. Germline values: CDR1 MDHEN, CDR2 SYDVKM. CDR3 in amino acids: CASRTGGSYGYTF. As DNA, the CDR3 is TGTGCCAGCAGAACAGGGGGGAGCTATGGCTACACCTTC.

The V and J genes are TRBV3-1 (or the pseudogene TRBV3-2) and TRBJ2-5, with a possible D match to TRBD2 (6 bases). Germline loops: CDR1 LGHDT, CDR2 YNNKEL (reference sequence). The V gene lost 9 bases and the J gene lost 1 base, with 15 bases spanning the gap. The CDR3 loop spans 14 amino acids. The CDR3 sequence is CASQRLGPQETQYF. The CDR3, as DNA: TGTGCCAGTCAGCGACTAGGGCCCCAAGAGACCCAGTACTTC.

The CDR3 loop is CASSKVTHYSPLHF. The CDR3 region has the DNA TGTGCCAGCAGCAAAGTTACCCACTACTCACCCCTCCACTTT. The chain combines TRBV21-1 with TRBJ1-6. TRBV21-1 is listed as a pseudogene. The length of the CDR3 is 14 residues.

This chain connects TRBV6-4 to TRBJ2-5; D possibly corresponds to TRBD1 (6 bases). CDR1 is MRHNA and CDR2 is SNTAGT in the germline V gene. The CDR3 is made up of 15 amino acids. V lost 5 bases, J lost 5 bases, and 18 bases lay in between. The DNA of the CDR3 is TGTGCCAGCAGTCCAGGAACCGGGCAGGGGGAGACCCAGTACTTC. This translates into CASSPGTGQGETQYF.

Of note for this clone: Other DNA variants within this sample encode the same CDR3. CDR3 protein: CASSYLGQGYEQYF. Here the CDR3 DNA reads TGTGCCAGCAGTTACCTAGGACAGGGCTACGAGCAGTACTTC. The chain carries TRBV6-5 and TRBJ2-7, with 8 nucleotides matching TRBD1. V dropped 2 bases and J dropped 3; count of bases not matched to a gene: 3. The germline gives CDR1 MNHEY, CDR2 SVGAGI. The CDR3 spans 14 residues.

This chain links TRBV7-9 with TRBJ2-1; TRBD1 matches 12 bases. This CDR3 comprises 16 residues. Germline CDR1 reads SEHNR; CDR2 reads FQNEAQ (reference sequence). Losses at the gene ends were 5 bases for V and 7 bases for J; bases not matched to a gene: 9. CDR3 residues: CASSPPGQGARNEQFF. The DNA of the CDR3 is TGTGCCAGCAGCCCCCCGGGACAGGGGGCCCGAAATGAGCAGTTCTTC.

The gene calls are TRBV19 and TRBJ2-1; 8 positions agree with TRBD2. Per the germline V gene, CDR1 is LNHDA and CDR2 is SQIVND (reference sequence). The CDR3 is 14 residues long. The CDR3 DNA reads as TGTGCTTCGGGAGGGGCTCTTCTGTACAATGAGCAGTTCTTC. It codes for CASGGALLYNEQFF. Based on the CDR3 plus reference TRBV19 and TRBJ2-1, the full variable domain is DGGITQSPKYLFRKEGQNVTLSCEQNLNHDAMYWYRQDPGQGLRLIYYSQIVNDFQKGDIAEGYSVSREKKESFPLTVTSAQKNPTAFYLCASGGALLYNEQFFGPGTRLTVL.

The V and J genes are TRBV6-5 and TRBJ2-7, with TRBD1 matching over 7 bases. The length of the CDR3 is 13 residues. Germline V CDR1 and CDR2: MNHEY, SVGAGI. Losses at the gene ends were 8 bases for V and 7 bases for J; bases not matched to a gene: 11. CDR3 nucleotides: TGTGCCAGCGACAGGGAGCGACGAGGAGAGCAGTACTTC. Translated: CASDRERRGEQYF.

The rearrangement links TRBV19 to TRBJ1-1; 9 bases line up with TRBD1. The CDR3 covers 15 residues. The germline V gene has CDR1 LNHDA and CDR2 SQIVND (reference sequence). Trimming took 5 bases from V and 1 from J; bases not matched to a gene: 5. CDR3 region: CASSAQGQGNTEAFF. CDR3 coding DNA: TGTGCCAGTAGTGCCCAGGGACAGGGGAACACTGAAGCTTTCTTT. The full variable domain, in which reference TRBV19 and TRBJ1-1 provide the parts outside the CDR3, is DGGITQSPKYLFRKEGQNVTLSCEQNLNHDAMYWYRQDPGQGLRLIYYSQIVNDFQKGDIAEGYSVSREKKESFPLTVTSAQKNPTAFYLCASSAQGQGNTEAFFGQGTRLTVV.

V and J are TRBV29-1 and TRBJ1-2, with 9 bases fitting TRBD1. Trimming at V came to 7 bases and at J to 4 bases, leaving 10 bases not matched to a gene. This CDR3 has 14 amino acids. The germline V gene has CDR1 SQVTM and CDR2 ANQGSEA. The CDR3 DNA reads as TGCAGCGCTCGTGGGACAGGGTTCGGCTATGGCTACACCTTC. Translation: CSARGTGFGYGYTF. The full variable domain, in which reference TRBV29-1 and TRBJ1-2 provide the parts outside the CDR3, is SAVISQKPSRDICQRGTSLTIQCQVDSQVTMMFWYRQQPGQSLTLIATANQGSEATYESGFVIDKFPISRPNLTFSTLTVSNMSPEDSSIYLCSARGTGFGYGYTFGSGTRLTVV.